The clone carrying this T cell receptor beta chain was seen just once. This entry is derived from a study of blood T cell repertoires in COVID-19. Which cohort a participant joined came from the clinical history participants gave. The repertoire was sequenced with immunoSEQ multiplex PCR; TCRdb's copy has only in-frame clones and lacks some. This sample has fewer than 250,000 clones, with around 85% found just once. The sequence was collected from a middle-aged woman with acute COVID-19. Sequences were obtained from PBMCs or T cells enriched from blood (not recorded which).

The CDR3: CASSFSGAGGELFF. DNA of the CDR3: TGTGCCAGCAGCTTTTCGGGAGCCGGCGGGGAGCTGTTTTTT. This chain connects TRBV7-3 to TRBJ2-2; D might be TRBD2 (6 bases). Germline V gene sequence: CDR1 SGHTA, CDR2 FQGTGA. Trimming cost V 3 bases and J 7 bases, with 12 bases left between them. The CDR3 length is 14 residues.